This TCR beta chain was recorded in a study of cytomegalovirus exposure and HLA in healthy donors (TCRdb year 2017). Describing the broader study: In an earlier analysis of approximately 640 of the donors, 250 to 350 Gb of sequence data and 117 million unique TCR beta sequences from roughly 190 million T cells were reported. About 310 gigabases of sequencing data and roughly 90 million unique TCR sequences were included in an early release covering several hundred HLA-typed donors. The genetic ancestry cluster associated with self-reported Caucasian donors included 81% of the 300 to 400 genotyped donors. The study was designed to test whether signatures of past pathogen exposure could be identified by cataloging public T cell receptors. The T cell repertoires of 700 or so subjects were profiled by immunosequencing and related to cytomegalovirus serostatus. A separate validation cohort of roughly 130 different subjects was used in addition to the roughly 620-subject first cohort. To predict cytomegalovirus infection status, the study brought together high-throughput TCR immunosequencing, statistical association of individual TCRs with disease status, and machine learning. In a later analysis, previously published TCR beta repertoires from 670 or so donors were re-analyzed and high-resolution HLA genotyping was added so that TCR occurrence patterns could be studied. Rather than using new phenotypic data, the later analysis identified candidate immune exposures from TCR beta sequences and from how often those sequences occurred across donors. An earlier analysis of a few hundred of the donors applied high-throughput TCR beta sequencing to assess whether each TCR beta V gene segment acted as functional or pseudogenic. Donor age, sex, ethnicity and CMV serostatus were compiled alongside the repertoire data. In a later genetic analysis, genome-wide SNP genotypes for about 65% of the roughly 700 donors were used, and that subset was treated as a discovery cohort. All discovery cohort repertoires had been generated using a single sequencing platform. HLA typing included class I and class II loci at four-digit resolution. Typing coverage varied by locus: about 629-640 donors for A, B, C, DRB1 and DQB1; about 520 for DQA1; about 570 for DPA1; fewer than 480 for DPB1. Because of strong linkage in the cohort, roughly five DR-DQ haplotypes were treated as single units for association and clustering. On average, around 240,000 unique TCR beta nucleotide sequences were sequenced per donor among about 400 genotyped donors of the cohort, with about 19% of those sequences being non-productive.

The cohort consisted of 600 to 750 healthy bone marrow donors. At the time of sampling, every cohort member was nominally healthy, though immune exposures that went unrecorded were likely present. CMV serostatus was recorded as positive for about 300 and negative for about 55% of the roughly 670 cohort members, whereas no CMV serostatus was recorded for the donor in question. A peripheral blood sample was collected from each donor, and TCR beta sequencing was performed on peripheral blood mononuclear cells. The Qiagen DNeasy Blood Extraction Kit was used to extract genomic DNA from the blood cell samples. What the study reported, not specific to this receptor: At a false discovery rate of 0.05, a later analysis linked fewer than 20,000 TCR beta sequences to specific HLA alleles. The authors suggested that the approach could potentially be generalized to other disease states and immunological phenotypes. The 87-base-pair reads could not distinguish some IMGT-functional V segments, including TRBV6-2 and TRBV6-3, so those segments were excluded. In an earlier analysis of about 550 of the donors, most TCR beta V segments were observed in productive rearrangements about 87% or about 30% of the time, broadly matching IMGT annotations. The earlier analysis of about 600 of the donors excluded fewer than 20 rarely observed V segments, including chromosome 9 orphons, because counts were too low. For the cohort, immune exposure information was limited to CMV serostatus. This cohort had only TCR beta chains sequenced, and the lack of alpha or paired-chain data limited which features could be detected. Most TCR sequences were observed very rarely across donors, whereas some public TCRs were present in many individuals. Sequencing depth was assumed to be roughly uniform across donors in the presence/absence analyses, though that assumption may not hold. In a later analysis, most CMV-associated TCR beta chains were found to appear HLA-restricted, with HLA associations seemingly driven largely by CMV exposure. In a later analysis, HLA-associated TCR beta chains were found to be more clonally expanded and to have lower generation probabilities than equally common non-associated chains. Linkage disequilibrium might explain the correlated functional status among segregating V segments, but an unknown experimental factor could not be excluded. According to a later analysis, TCR association rates differed among HLA loci, with DRB1 alleles showing the most associated TCRs and HLA-C alleles showing the fewest. A further reported finding was that TCR beta sequences accurately predicted the HLA-A and HLA-B alleles for most subjects in the first cohort. Because HLA typing was unavailable for some donors at each locus, only the typed subset was used in association tests. V-gene and J-gene trimming of TCR beta chains was associated with a missense DCLRE1C variant in a later genetic analysis, and the association was replicated in an independent cohort. In both the original and validation cohorts, the classifier was reported to diagnose cytomegalovirus status with high specificity and sensitivity. When HLA alleles, especially DR and DQ, strongly co-occurred, TCR associations were difficult to assign to individual alleles. In a later analysis, several top co-occurrence clusters were reported to appear linked to parvovirus B19, influenza, CMV and Epstein-Barr virus. Compared with the 666-donor mean, donors in an Asian-associated ancestry cluster had fewer N-insertions in productive TCRs, according to a later genetic analysis. In vitro tests confirmed that a few of the cytomegalovirus-associated TCR beta chains recognize cytomegalovirus antigens. A group of highly shared sequence variants was considered likely to be a technical artifact of the sequencing pipeline. The study gave a list of about 160 TCR beta chains associated with cytomegalovirus.

The library was produced with the immunoSEQ multiplex PCR assay. For the multiplex PCR, a mixture combining 60 forward primers for TCR Vbeta segments and 13 reverse primers for TCR Jbeta segments was used. Amplification of the CDR3 region of rearranged TCR beta genes was performed with a multiplex PCR assay on genomic DNA. The Illumina HiSeq System was used to sequence the amplified TCR beta libraries as 87-base-pair reads. The paper's data handling went like this. In a later analysis, about 80 million unique TCR beta chains were counted across the roughly 610 repertoires, and some 10 million of these chains were shared by at least two donors. Raw reads were error-corrected and collapsed into unique sequences with a nearest-neighbor algorithm that merged closely related sequences to remove PCR and sequencing errors. Alignment of CDR3 sequences to IMGT reference sequences was used to assign V, D and J gene segments. Each retained sequence needed at least a six-nucleotide match to both a V gene segment and a J gene segment. Rearrangements were classified as productive when the CDR3 lacked stop codons and remained in frame with V and J, and all other rearrangements were classified as non-productive. CDR3 was defined according to IMGT convention as the region running from the second conserved V-encoded cysteine to the conserved J-encoded phenylalanine. In an earlier analysis of around 540 of the donors, sequences lacking an unambiguous match to a single V gene segment were excluded. An earlier analysis of a few hundred of the donors called V segments functional above 56.7% productive rearrangements and segregating when the between-donor standard deviation exceeded 5%. A statistical classification framework was built to diagnose cytomegalovirus status from the catalog of TCR beta chain sequences. In a later analysis, TCR nucleotide sequences were compared against IMGT/GENE-DB human TR gene sequences so that V and J genes could be assigned. Using the TCRdist pipeline, a later analysis assigned CDR3 sequences along with most-parsimonious VDJ recombination scenarios. In a later analysis, each TCR beta chain was defined by its CDR3 amino acid sequence together with its V-gene family, and reads without a unique V-gene family were excluded. A later analysis removed 450 to 600 highly shared, low-generation-probability nucleotide sequences to deal with suspected cross-contamination and a sequencing artifact. For each public chain, a later analysis derived a clonal expansion index from normalized ranks of inferred template counts within each repertoire. In a later analysis, generation probabilities were computed with a VDJ recombination model fitted to out-of-frame rearrangements, and the resulting probabilities were checked against IGoR. A later analysis scored TCR-TCR, TCR-HLA and TCR-CMV co-occurrence with hypergeometric tests, applying a repertoire-size bias correction to TCR pairs. A later analysis estimated false discovery rates by permuting HLA or CMV assignments 20 times. In a later analysis, co-occurring TCRs were grouped with DBSCAN, and TCRdist sequence similarity was added when clustering was performed within HLA-allele-positive subsets. For co-occurrence clustering, repertoires with fewer than 30,000 or more than 120,000 public chains were excluded, along with about five repertoires with anomalous nucleotide sharing. Here the immuneACCESS table is served through TCRdb, limited to in-frame sequences with V and J called. Missing clones are a known gap in these copies; in checked studies unresolved V genes cover under half, and the rest lacks a known reason. D and trimming come from the DNA, and the V and J calls and clone size come from that table. The sample profile shows some 120,000 clones; 74% of them were found once. Jointly, the top ten make up 2% to 2.5% of the sample.

Based on the germline V gene, the CDR1 and CDR2 sequences are KGHSH and LQKENI. V is cut back by 0 bases and J by 2 bases, with 24 bases in the junction unmatched. There are 23 amino acids in the CDR3, from cysteine to phenylalanine inclusive. The only DNA kept is the CDR3, 69 bases in frame from the first base. On this clone: Its specific antigen is unknown. The sample holds no much larger clone one base away, and base qualities are not on file.

The origin of this receptor is a human donor in good health. The sequenced sample consisted of PBMCs. This chain is built from TRBV18 and TRBJ2-5; TRBD2 lines up with 10 middle nucleotides. The bases read TGTGCCAGCTCACCACCTCTTCGTTTGCTAGCGGGAGAAGGCATCCTCGGACAAGAGACCCAGTACTTC. This codes for CASSPPLRLLAGEGILGQETQYF. This CDR3, with the reference TRBV18 and TRBJ2-5 proteins standing in past its ends, gives the full variable domain NAGVMQNPRHLVRRRGQEARLRCSPMKGHSHVYWYRQLPEEGLKFMVYLQKENIIDESGMPKERFSAEFPKEGPSILRIQQVVRGDSAAYFCASSPPLRLLAGEGILGQETQYFGPGTRLLVL.